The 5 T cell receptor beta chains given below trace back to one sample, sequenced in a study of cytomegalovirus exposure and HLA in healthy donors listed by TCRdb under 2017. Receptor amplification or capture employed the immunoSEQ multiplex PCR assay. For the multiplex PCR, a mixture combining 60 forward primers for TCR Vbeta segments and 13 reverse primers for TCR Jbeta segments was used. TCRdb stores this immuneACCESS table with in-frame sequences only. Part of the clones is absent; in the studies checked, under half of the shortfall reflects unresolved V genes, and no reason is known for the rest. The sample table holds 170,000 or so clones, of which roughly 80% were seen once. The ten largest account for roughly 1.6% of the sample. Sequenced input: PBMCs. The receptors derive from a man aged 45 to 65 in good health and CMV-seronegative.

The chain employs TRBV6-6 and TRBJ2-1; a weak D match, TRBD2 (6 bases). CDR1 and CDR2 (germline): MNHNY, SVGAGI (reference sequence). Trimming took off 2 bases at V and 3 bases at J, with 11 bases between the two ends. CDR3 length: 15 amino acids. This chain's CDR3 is CASSYGGAVYNEQFF. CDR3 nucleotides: TGTGCCAGCAGTTACGGCGGGGCCGTCTACAATGAGCAGTTCTTC.

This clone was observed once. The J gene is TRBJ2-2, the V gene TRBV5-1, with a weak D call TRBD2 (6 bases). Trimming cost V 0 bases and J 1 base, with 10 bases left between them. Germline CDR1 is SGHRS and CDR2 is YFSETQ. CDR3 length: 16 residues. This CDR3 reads CASSLVPGRNTGELFF. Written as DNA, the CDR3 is TGCGCCAGCAGCTTGGTCCCCGGGAGGAACACCGGGGAGCTGTTTTTT.

The CDR3 DNA follows: TGCGCCAGCAGCCACCTCGGGAGGACAGAGAACTACGAGCAGTACTTC. Amino acid sequence: CASSHLGRTENYEQYF. The V call is TRBV4-1, the J call TRBJ2-7; possible D gene TRBD2, 7 bases. Germline CDR1 MGHRA, CDR2 YSYEKL. V lost 3 bases and J 3 bases, leaving 18 bases between the germline ends. The CDR3 sequence is 16 residues long.

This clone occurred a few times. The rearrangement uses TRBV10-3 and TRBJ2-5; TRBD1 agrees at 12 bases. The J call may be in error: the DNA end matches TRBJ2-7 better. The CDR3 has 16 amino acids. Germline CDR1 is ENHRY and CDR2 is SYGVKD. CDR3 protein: CAITNSGTGGYNEQYF. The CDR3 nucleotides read TGTGCCATCACCAACTCCGGGACAGGGGGCTACAACGAGCAGTACTTC.

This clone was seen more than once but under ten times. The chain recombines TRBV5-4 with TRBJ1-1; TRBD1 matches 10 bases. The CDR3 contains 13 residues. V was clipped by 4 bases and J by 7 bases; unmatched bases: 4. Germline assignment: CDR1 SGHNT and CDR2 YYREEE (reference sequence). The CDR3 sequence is CASSPRDRGEAFF. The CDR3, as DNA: TGTGCCAGCAGCCCCCGGGACAGGGGTGAAGCTTTCTTT. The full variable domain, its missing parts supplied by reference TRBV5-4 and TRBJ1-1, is ETGVTQSPTHLIKTRGQQVTLRCSSQSGHNTVSWYQQALGQGPQFIFQYYREEENGRGNFPPRFSGLQFPNYSSELNVNALELDDSALYLCASSPRDRGEAFFGQGTRLTVV.